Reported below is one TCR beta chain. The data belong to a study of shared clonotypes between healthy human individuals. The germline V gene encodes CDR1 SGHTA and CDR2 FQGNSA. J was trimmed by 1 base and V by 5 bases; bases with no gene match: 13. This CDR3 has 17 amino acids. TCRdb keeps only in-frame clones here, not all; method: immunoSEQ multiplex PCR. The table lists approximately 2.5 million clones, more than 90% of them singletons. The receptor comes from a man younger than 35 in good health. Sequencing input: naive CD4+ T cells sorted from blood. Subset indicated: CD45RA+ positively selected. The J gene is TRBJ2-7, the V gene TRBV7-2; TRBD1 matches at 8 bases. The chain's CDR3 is CASSLRGPRGASYEQYF. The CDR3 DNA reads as TGTGCCAGCAGCCTCAGGGGGCCCAGGGGGGCATCCTACGAGCAGTACTTC. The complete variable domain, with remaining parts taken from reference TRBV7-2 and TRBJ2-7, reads GAGVSQSPSNKVTEKGKDVELRCDPISGHTALYWYRQSLGQGLEFLIYFQGNSAPDKSGLPSDRFSAERTGGSVSTLTIQRTQQEDSAVYLCASSLRGPRGASYEQYFGPGTRLTVT.